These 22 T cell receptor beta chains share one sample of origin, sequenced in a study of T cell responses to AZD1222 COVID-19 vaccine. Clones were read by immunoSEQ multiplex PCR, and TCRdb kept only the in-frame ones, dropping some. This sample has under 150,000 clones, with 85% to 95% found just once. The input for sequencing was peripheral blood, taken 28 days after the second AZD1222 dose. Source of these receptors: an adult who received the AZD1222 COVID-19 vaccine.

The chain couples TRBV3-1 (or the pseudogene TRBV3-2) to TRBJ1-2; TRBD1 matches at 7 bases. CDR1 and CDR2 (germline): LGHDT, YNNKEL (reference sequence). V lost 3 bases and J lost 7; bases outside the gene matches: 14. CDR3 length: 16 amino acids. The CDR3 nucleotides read TGTGCCAGCAGCCACACGGACAGGCAGACCGTAGGTGGCTACACCTTC. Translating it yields CASSHTDRQTVGGYTF.

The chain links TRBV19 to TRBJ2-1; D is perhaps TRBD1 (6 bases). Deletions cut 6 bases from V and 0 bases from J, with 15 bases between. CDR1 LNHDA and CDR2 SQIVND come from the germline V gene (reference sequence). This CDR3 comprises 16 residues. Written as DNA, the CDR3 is TGTGCCAGTAGAGTGTCGACCAGGGGCTCCTACAATGAGCAGTTCTTC. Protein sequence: CASRVSTRGSYNEQFF.

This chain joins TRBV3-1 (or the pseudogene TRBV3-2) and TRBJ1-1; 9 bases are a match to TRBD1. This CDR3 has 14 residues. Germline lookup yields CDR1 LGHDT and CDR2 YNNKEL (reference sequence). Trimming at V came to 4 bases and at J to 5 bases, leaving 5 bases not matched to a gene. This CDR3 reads CASSLGTGRTEAFF. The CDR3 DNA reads TGTGCCAGCAGCCTAGGGACAGGGAGGACTGAAGCTTTCTTT.

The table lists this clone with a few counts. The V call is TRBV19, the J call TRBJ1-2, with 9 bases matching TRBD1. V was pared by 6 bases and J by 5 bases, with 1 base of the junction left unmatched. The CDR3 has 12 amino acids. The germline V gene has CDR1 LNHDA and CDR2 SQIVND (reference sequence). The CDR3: CASRGQGYGYTF. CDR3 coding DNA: TGTGCCAGTAGGGGACAGGGTTATGGCTACACCTTC. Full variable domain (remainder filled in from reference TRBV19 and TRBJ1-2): DGGITQSPKYLFRKEGQNVTLSCEQNLNHDAMYWYRQDPGQGLRLIYYSQIVNDFQKGDIAEGYSVSREKKESFPLTVTSAQKNPTAFYLCASRGQGYGYTFGSGTRLTVV.

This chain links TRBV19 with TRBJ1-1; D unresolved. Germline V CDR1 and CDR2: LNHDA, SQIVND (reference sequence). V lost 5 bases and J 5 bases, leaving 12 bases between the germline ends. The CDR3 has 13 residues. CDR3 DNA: TGTGCCAGTAGTGTAGGTCCAAGGACTGAAGCTTTCTTT. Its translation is CASSVGPRTEAFF.

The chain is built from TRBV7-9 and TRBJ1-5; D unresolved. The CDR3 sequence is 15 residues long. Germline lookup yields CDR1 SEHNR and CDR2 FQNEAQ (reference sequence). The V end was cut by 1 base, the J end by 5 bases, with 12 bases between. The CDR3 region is CASSLGSGAHQPQHF. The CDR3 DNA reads TGTGCCAGCAGCTTAGGTTCCGGTGCGCATCAGCCCCAGCATTTT. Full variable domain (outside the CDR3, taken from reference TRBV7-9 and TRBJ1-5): DTGVSQNPRHKITKRGQNVTFRCDPISEHNRLYWYRQTLGQGPEFLTYFQNEAQLEKSRLLSDRFSAERPKGSFSTLEIQRTEQGDSAMYLCASSLGSGAHQPQHFGDGTRLSIL.

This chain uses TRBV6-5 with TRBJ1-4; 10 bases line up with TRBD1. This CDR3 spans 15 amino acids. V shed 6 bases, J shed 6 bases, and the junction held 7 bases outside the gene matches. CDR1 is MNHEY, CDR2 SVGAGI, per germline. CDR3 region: CASSETGTGDEKLFF. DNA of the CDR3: TGTGCCAGCAGCGAGACCGGGACAGGGGATGAAAAACTGTTTTTT.

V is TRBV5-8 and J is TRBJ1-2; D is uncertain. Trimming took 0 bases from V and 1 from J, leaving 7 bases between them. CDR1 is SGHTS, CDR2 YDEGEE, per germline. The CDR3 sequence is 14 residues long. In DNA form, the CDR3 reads TGTGCCAGCAGCTTGGCTCGGCTTAACTATGGCTACACCTTC. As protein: CASSLARLNYGYTF.

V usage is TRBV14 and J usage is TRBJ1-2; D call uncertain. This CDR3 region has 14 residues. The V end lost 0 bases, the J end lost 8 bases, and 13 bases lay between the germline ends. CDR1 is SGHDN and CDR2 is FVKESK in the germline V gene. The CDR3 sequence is CASSQDNRWSGYTF. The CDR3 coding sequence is TGTGCCAGCAGCCAAGATAATCGTTGGAGCGGCTACACCTTC.

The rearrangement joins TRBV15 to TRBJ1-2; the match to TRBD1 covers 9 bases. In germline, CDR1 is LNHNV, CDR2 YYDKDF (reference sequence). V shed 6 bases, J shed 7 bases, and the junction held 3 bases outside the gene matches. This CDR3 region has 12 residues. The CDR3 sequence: CATSEQGAGYTF. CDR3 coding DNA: TGTGCCACCAGTGAACAGGGGGCTGGCTACACCTTC.

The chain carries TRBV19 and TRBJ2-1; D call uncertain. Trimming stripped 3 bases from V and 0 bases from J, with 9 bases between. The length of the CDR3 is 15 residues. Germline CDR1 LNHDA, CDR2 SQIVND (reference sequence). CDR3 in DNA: TGTGCCAGTAGTATTGGCAGCGACTCCTACAATGAGCAGTTCTTC. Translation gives CASSIGSDSYNEQFF.

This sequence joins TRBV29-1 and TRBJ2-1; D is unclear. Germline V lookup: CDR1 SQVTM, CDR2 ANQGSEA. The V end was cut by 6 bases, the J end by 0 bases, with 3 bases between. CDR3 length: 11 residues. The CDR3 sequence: CSVSSYNEQFF. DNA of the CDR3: TGCAGCGTAAGCTCCTACAATGAGCAGTTCTTC.

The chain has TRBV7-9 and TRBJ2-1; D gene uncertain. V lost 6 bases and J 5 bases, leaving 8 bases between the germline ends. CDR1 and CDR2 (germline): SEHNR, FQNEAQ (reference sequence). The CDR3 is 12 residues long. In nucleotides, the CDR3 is TGTGCCAGCAGTCCTACTGACAATGAGCAGTTCTTC. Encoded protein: CASSPTDNEQFF.

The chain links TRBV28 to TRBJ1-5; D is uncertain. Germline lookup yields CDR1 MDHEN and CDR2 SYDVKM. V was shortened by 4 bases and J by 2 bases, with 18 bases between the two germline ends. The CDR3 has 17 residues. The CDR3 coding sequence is TGTGCCAGCAGTTCCAATGACCCACTCTGGGGCAATCAGCCCCAGCATTTT. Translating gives CASSSNDPLWGNQPQHF.

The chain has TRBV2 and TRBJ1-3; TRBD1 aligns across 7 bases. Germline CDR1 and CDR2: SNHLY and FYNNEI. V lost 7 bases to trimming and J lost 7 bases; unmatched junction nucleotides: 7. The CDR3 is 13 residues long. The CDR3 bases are TGTGCCAGCACCCGGACAGGACGGAACACCATATATTTT. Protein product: CASTRTGRNTIYF.

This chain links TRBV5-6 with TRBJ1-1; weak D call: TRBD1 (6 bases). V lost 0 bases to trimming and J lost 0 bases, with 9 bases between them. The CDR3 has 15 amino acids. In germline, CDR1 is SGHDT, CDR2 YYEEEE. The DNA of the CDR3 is TGTGCCAGCAGCTTGGCCGGGGGCCTGAACACTGAAGCTTTCTTT. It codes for CASSLAGGLNTEAFF.

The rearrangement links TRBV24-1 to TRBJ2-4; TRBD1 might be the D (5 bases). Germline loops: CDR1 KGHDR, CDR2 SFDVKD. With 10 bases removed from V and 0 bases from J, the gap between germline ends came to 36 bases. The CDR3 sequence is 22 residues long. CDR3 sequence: CATRLGGRRQRTTYLAKNIQYF. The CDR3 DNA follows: TGTGCCACAAGATTGGGCGGAAGAAGGCAGAGGACAACTTATCTAGCCAAAAACATTCAGTACTTC.

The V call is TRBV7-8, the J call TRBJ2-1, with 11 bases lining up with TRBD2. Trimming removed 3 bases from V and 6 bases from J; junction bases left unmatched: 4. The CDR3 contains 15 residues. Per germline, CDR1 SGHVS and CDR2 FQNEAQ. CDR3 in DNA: TGTGCCAGCAGCTTCCTAGGGACTAGCGGCAATGAGCAGTTCTTC. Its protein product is CASSFLGTSGNEQFF.

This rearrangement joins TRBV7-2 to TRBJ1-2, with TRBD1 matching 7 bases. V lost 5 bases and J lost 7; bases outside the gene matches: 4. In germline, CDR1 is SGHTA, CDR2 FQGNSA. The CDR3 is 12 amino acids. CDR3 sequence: CASSPTGFGYTF. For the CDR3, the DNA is TGTGCCAGCAGCCCGACAGGGTTTGGCTACACCTTC.

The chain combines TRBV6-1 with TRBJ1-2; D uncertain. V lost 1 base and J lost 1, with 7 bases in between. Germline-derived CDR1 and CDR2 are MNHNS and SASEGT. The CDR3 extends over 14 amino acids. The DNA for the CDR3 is TGTGCCAGCAGTGAAGGGCTTTTTAACTATGGCTACACCTTC. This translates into CASSEGLFNYGYTF.

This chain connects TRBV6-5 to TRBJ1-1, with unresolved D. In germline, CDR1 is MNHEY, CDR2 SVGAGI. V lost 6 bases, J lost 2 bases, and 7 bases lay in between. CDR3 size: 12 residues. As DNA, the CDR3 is TGTGCCAGCAGCCCCGATAACACTGAAGCTTTCTTT. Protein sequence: CASSPDNTEAFF.

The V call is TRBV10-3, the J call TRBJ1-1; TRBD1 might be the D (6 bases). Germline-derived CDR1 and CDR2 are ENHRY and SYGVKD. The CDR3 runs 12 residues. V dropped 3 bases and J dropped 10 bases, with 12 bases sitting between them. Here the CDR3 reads CAISDGGIGAFF. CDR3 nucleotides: TGTGCCATCAGTGATGGGGGCATTGGAGCTTTCTTT.